This T cell receptor beta chain was sequenced during a study of T cell responses to AZD1222 COVID-19 vaccine. Worth noting for this clone: Compared with germline, one end of the junction differs, possibly owing to a read error.

TCRdb keeps only in-frame clones here, not all; method: immunoSEQ multiplex PCR. The table records fewer than 200,000 clones, around 92% of them present only once. This clonotype was obtained from an adult in good health. Sequenced here: peripheral blood, sampled on day 0 of AZD1222 vaccination.

CDR3 amino acids: CASSITTSGGSTKTGELFF. CDR3 nucleotides: TGTGCCAGTAGTATAACGACTAGCGGGGGCTCGACGAAGACCGGGGAGCTGTTTTTT. This chain uses TRBV19 with TRBJ2-2; 12 positions match TRBD2. The CDR3 sequence is 19 residues long. Germline values: CDR1 LNHDA, CDR2 SQIVND (reference sequence).